Below are 5 T cell receptor beta chains sequenced from a single sample in a study of shared clonotypes between healthy human individuals. Sequencing was performed with immunoSEQ multiplex PCR; in TCRdb, only in-frame clones are kept and a portion is missing. This sample carries under 120,000 clones, about 70% of them seen once, and the ten largest clones take approximately 25%. Sequenced material: memory CD8+ T cells sorted from blood. As to subset: CD45RO+ cells pooled with CCR7-negative TemRA cells. The receptors shown here come from a woman in her thirties in good health.

This chain uses TRBV6-5 with TRBJ1-4, with D possibly being TRBD1 (6 bases). This CDR3 has 16 residues. The germline CDR1 and CDR2 sequences are MNHEY and SVGAGI. V was shortened by 2 bases and J by 0 bases, with 10 bases between the two germline ends. The chain's CDR3 is CASSYNNRATNEKLFF. The CDR3 DNA is TGTGCCAGCAGTTACAACAACAGGGCAACTAATGAAAAACTGTTTTTT.

The chain has TRBV10-3 and TRBJ1-5; 8 bases are a match to TRBD1. V lost 3 bases to trimming and J lost 1 base; unmatched junction nucleotides: 11. The CDR3 is made up of 18 amino acids. Per germline, CDR1 ENHRY and CDR2 SYGVKD. The CDR3 loop is CAISEIPTGALSNQPQHF. The CDR3 DNA is TGTGCCATCAGTGAAATCCCGACAGGGGCGTTGAGCAATCAGCCCCAGCATTTT.

For the CDR3, the DNA is TGCGCCAGCAGTGCCACTAGCGGGGGCTACGAGCAGTACTTC. This translates into CASSATSGGYEQYF. This sequence joins TRBV10-1 and TRBJ2-7; 11 nucleotides align to TRBD2. The CDR3 has 14 residues. Germline assignment: CDR1 WNHNN and CDR2 SYGVQD (reference sequence). J gave up 3 bases and V 4 bases, and 2 bases lay outside the gene matches.

A remark on this clone: The same CDR3 is also encoded by other DNA sequences in this sample. This rearrangement joins TRBV7-9 to TRBJ1-1; D is unresolved. This CDR3 has 12 amino acids. The germline gives CDR1 SEHNR, CDR2 FQNEAQ (reference sequence). Trimming removed 1 base at V and 7 bases at J, with 7 bases between. The CDR3 DNA reads as TGTGCCAGCAGCTTAGGGACGGATGAAGCTTTCTTT. Protein sequence: CASSLGTDEAFF.

The rearrangement links TRBV30 to TRBJ2-7, with D perhaps matching TRBD2 (6 bases). The CDR3 length is 15 residues. Germline loops: CDR1 GTSNPN, CDR2 SVGIG (reference sequence). The ends were cut back, 2 bases at V and 5 bases at J, with 19 bases in the middle. The CDR3 loop reads CAWSLRTTTSHEQYF. CDR3 sequence (DNA): TGTGCCTGGAGTTTGCGGACTACGACATCCCACGAGCAGTACTTC.